These T cell receptor beta chains were read from a single sample in a study of T cells in localized non-small cell lung cancer. Using immunoSEQ multiplex PCR, the repertoire was profiled, and TCRdb retains in-frame clones only, with some absent. Of about 77,000 clones in the sample, around 89% were seen once. Sequenced here: peripheral blood, sampled before any cancer treatment. These receptor sequences come from a woman aged 35 to 70 with stage I squamous cell lung carcinoma. Each CDR3 is given with its conserved first and last residue. Fields, in order: V gene, J gene, D gene, CDR3 length, clone size, CDR3 protein, CDR3 DNA. A D gene is named only where the DNA matches it firmly. Only some rows state a clone size, as once, few, many or a class for expanded clones.

v_gene: TRBV7-9
j_gene: TRBJ2-2
d_gene: .
len: 14
abundance: once
CDR3aa: CASLEGGGTGELFF
CDR3nt: TGTGCCAGCCTTGAAGGGGGAGGAACCGGGGAGCTGTTTTTT

v_gene: TRBV11-3
j_gene: TRBJ2-1
d_gene: .
len: 15
abundance: .
CDR3aa: CASSLEAGPYNEQFF
CDR3nt: TGTGCCAGCAGCTTAGAAGCAGGACCATACAATGAGCAGTTCTTC

v_gene: TRBV18
j_gene: TRBJ1-1
d_gene: .
len: 13
abundance: .
CDR3aa: CASSPQTNTEAFF
CDR3nt: TGTGCCAGCTCACCCCAAACCAACACTGAAGCTTTCTTT

v_gene: TRBV2
j_gene: TRBJ2-2
d_gene: .
len: 14
abundance: .
CDR3aa: CASSEGTLPGELFF
CDR3nt: TGTGCCAGCAGTGAAGGGACCTTACCCGGGGAGCTGTTTTTT

v_gene: TRBV30
j_gene: TRBJ2-5
d_gene: .
len: 13
abundance: .
CDR3aa: CAWSVSSRETQYF
CDR3nt: TGTGCCTGGAGTGTGAGTTCCCGGGAGACCCAGTACTTC

v_gene: TRBV29-1
j_gene: TRBJ2-2
d_gene: .
len: 13
abundance: .
CDR3aa: CSVGPLDTGELFF
CDR3nt: TGCAGCGTTGGACCCTTAGACACCGGGGAGCTGTTTTTT

v_gene: TRBV30
j_gene: TRBJ2-5
d_gene: TRBD2
len: 11
abundance: .
CDR3aa: CAWTPGGTQYF
CDR3nt: TGTGCCTGGACTCCGGGGGGGACCCAGTACTTC

v_gene: TRBV7-3
j_gene: TRBJ2-6
d_gene: TRBD1
len: 15
abundance: .
CDR3aa: CASSKTGVGANVLTF
CDR3nt: TGTGCCAGCAGCAAGACAGGGGTTGGGGCCAACGTCCTGACTTTC

v_gene: TRBV19
j_gene: TRBJ1-3
d_gene: .
len: 13
abundance: .
CDR3aa: CASSTALGNTIYF
CDR3nt: TGTGCCAGTAGTACAGCCCTCGGAAACACCATATATTTT

v_gene: TRBV29-1
j_gene: TRBJ2-5
d_gene: .
len: 15
abundance: .
CDR3aa: CSVESGGGLQETQYF
CDR3nt: TGCAGCGTTGAGTCAGGGGGGGGGCTCCAAGAGACCCAGTACTTC

v_gene: TRBV7-8
j_gene: TRBJ2-2
d_gene: .
len: 14
abundance: few
CDR3aa: CASSLSKPTGELFF
CDR3nt: TGTGCCAGCAGCTTATCTAAGCCGACCGGGGAGCTGTTTTTT

v_gene: TRBV7-6
j_gene: TRBJ2-5
d_gene: .
len: 11
abundance: .
CDR3aa: CASSHQETQYF
CDR3nt: TGTGCCAGCAGCCACCAAGAGACCCAGTACTTC

v_gene: TRBV30
j_gene: TRBJ2-7
d_gene: .
len: 13
abundance: .
CDR3aa: CAWKKEDRWEQYF
CDR3nt: TGTGCCTGGAAGAAAGAAGACAGGTGGGAGCAGTACTTC

v_gene: TRBV7-2
j_gene: TRBJ1-4
d_gene: .
len: 14
abundance: .
CDR3aa: CASSLDRAAEKLFF
CDR3nt: TGTGCCAGCAGCTTAGACAGGGCCGCTGAAAAACTGTTTTTT

v_gene: TRBV6-5
j_gene: TRBJ1-5
d_gene: .
len: 13
abundance: few
CDR3aa: CASSYDWDQPQHF
CDR3nt: TGTGCCAGCAGTTACGACTGGGATCAGCCCCAGCATTTT

v_gene: TRBV19
j_gene: TRBJ1-2
d_gene: .
len: 15
abundance: once
CDR3aa: CASNAKDRLIYGYTF
CDR3nt: TGTGCCAGTAATGCTAAGGACAGACTCATCTATGGCTACACCTTC

v_gene: TRBV11-3
j_gene: TRBJ1-1
d_gene: .
len: 12
abundance: .
CDR3aa: CASSLEGSEAFF
CDR3nt: TGTGCCAGCAGCTTAGAGGGATCGGAAGCTTTCTTT

v_gene: TRBV27
j_gene: TRBJ1-2
d_gene: .
len: 13
abundance: .
CDR3aa: CASSLDSWEGYTF
CDR3nt: TGTGCCAGCAGCTTGGACAGTTGGGAAGGCTACACCTTC

v_gene: TRBV2
j_gene: TRBJ2-7
d_gene: .
len: 12
abundance: .
CDR3aa: CASSSQAVEQYF
CDR3nt: TGTGCCAGCAGTTCACAAGCGGTGGAGCAGTACTTC

v_gene: TRBV9
j_gene: TRBJ1-4
d_gene: .
len: 16
abundance: .
CDR3aa: CASSVAAGAAGEKLFF
CDR3nt: TGTGCCAGCAGCGTAGCGGCAGGGGCTGCTGGAGAAAAACTGTTTTTT

v_gene: TRBV7-9
j_gene: TRBJ2-7
d_gene: .
len: 15
abundance: .
CDR3aa: CASSLGGVLAYEQYF
CDR3nt: TGTGCCAGCAGCTTAGGAGGGGTTCTAGCCTACGAGCAGTACTTC

v_gene: TRBV5-1
j_gene: TRBJ1-2
d_gene: TRBD1
len: 13
abundance: .
CDR3aa: CASSLTGDYGYTF
CDR3nt: TGCGCCAGCAGTTTAACAGGGGACTATGGCTACACCTTC

v_gene: TRBV27
j_gene: TRBJ1-2
d_gene: .
len: 16
abundance: .
CDR3aa: CASSLSATGPAHGYTF
CDR3nt: TGTGCCAGCAGTTTATCGGCTACAGGGCCGGCTCATGGCTACACCTTC

v_gene: TRBV7-8
j_gene: TRBJ1-3
d_gene: .
len: 15
abundance: .
CDR3aa: CASSLGVSSGNTIYF
CDR3nt: TGTGCCAGCAGCTTAGGGGTCTCCTCTGGAAACACCATATATTTT

v_gene: TRBV5-6
j_gene: TRBJ1-4
d_gene: .
len: 13
abundance: .
CDR3aa: CASSLRQDQKLFF
CDR3nt: TGTGCCAGCAGCTTGAGACAGGACCAAAAACTGTTTTTT

v_gene: TRBV11-1
j_gene: TRBJ1-4
d_gene: .
len: 16
abundance: .
CDR3aa: CASSPKEGDSNEKLFF
CDR3nt: TGTGCCAGCAGCCCGAAAGAGGGGGATTCTAATGAAAAACTGTTTTTT

v_gene: TRBV28
j_gene: TRBJ2-1
d_gene: .
len: 15
abundance: .
CDR3aa: CASSPTRIEGNEQFF
CDR3nt: TGTGCCAGCAGCCCGACTAGGATTGAGGGCAATGAGCAGTTCTTC

v_gene: TRBV27
j_gene: TRBJ2-1
d_gene: TRBD2
len: 18
abundance: .
CDR3aa: CASSPDPSLAGMYNEQFF
CDR3nt: TGTGCCAGCAGTCCCGACCCATCACTAGCGGGGATGTACAATGAGCAGTTCTTC

v_gene: TRBV6-6
j_gene: TRBJ1-2
d_gene: .
len: 12
abundance: .
CDR3aa: CASSPGTEPYTF
CDR3nt: TGTGCCAGCAGTCCGGGGACCGAGCCCTACACCTTC

v_gene: TRBV6-5
j_gene: TRBJ2-7
d_gene: TRBD1
len: 14
abundance: once
CDR3aa: CASRTGQGFYEQYF
CDR3nt: TGTGCCAGCAGGACGGGACAGGGATTCTACGAGCAGTACTTC

v_gene: TRBV6-6
j_gene: TRBJ1-2
d_gene: .
len: 14
abundance: few
CDR3aa: CASSQDSYFYGYTF
CDR3nt: TGTGCCAGCAGTCAGGACAGCTACTTCTATGGCTACACCTTC

v_gene: TRBV9
j_gene: TRBJ2-3
d_gene: .
len: 15
abundance: .
CDR3aa: CASSVSGAFTDTQYF
CDR3nt: TGTGCCAGCAGCGTAAGTGGGGCCTTCACAGATACGCAGTATTTT

v_gene: TRBV18
j_gene: TRBJ1-5
d_gene: TRBD1
len: 15
abundance: few
CDR3aa: CASSRDGTGLEPQHF
CDR3nt: TGTGCCAGCTCACGTGACGGGACAGGGTTAGAGCCCCAGCATTTT

v_gene: TRBV12-5
j_gene: TRBJ2-1
d_gene: .
len: 14
abundance: .
CDR3aa: CASGLVTQNNEQFF
CDR3nt: TGTGCTAGTGGTTTGGTCACCCAGAACAATGAGCAGTTCTTC

v_gene: TRBV5-6
j_gene: TRBJ1-4
d_gene: TRBD1
len: 15
abundance: .
CDR3aa: CASSFPGQGKEKLFF
CDR3nt: TGTGCCAGCAGCTTCCCCGGACAGGGGAAAGAAAAACTGTTTTTT